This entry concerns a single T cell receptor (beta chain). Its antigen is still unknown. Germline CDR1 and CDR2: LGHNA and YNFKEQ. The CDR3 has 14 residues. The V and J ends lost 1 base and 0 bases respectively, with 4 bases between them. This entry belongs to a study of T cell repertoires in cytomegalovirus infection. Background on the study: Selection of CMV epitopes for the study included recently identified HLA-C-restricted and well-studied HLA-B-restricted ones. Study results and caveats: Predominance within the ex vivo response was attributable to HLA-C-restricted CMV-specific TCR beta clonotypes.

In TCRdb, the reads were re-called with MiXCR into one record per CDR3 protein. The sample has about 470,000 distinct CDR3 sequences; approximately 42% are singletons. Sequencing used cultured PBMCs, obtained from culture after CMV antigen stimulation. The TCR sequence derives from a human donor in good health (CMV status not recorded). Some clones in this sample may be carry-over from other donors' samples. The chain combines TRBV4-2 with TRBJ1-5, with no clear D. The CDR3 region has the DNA TGTGCCAGCAGCCAAGGCAATAGCAATCAGCCCCAGCATTTT. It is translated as CASSQGNSNQPQHF.